The present T cell receptor (beta chain) was sequenced within a study of T cell repertoires in cytomegalovirus infection. Study information: Through public TCR beta signatures, both CMV infection and matching HLA type were indicated.

Germline V lookup: CDR1 SGHTA, CDR2 FQGNSA. This CDR3 has 16 amino acids. V was trimmed by 2 bases and J by 0 bases, leaving 11 bases between them. This clonotype was observed a few times. What it binds is unknown. Study conclusions and caveats: Dominating the ex vivo response were TCR beta clonotypes that were CMV-specific and HLA-C-restricted. Using cumulative public TCR beta family frequency, the authors identified those who carried CMV together with the relevant HLA.

A single record per CDR3 protein comes from TCRdb applying MiXCR to the reads. The sample yields 350,000 to 450,000 distinct CDR3 sequences, around 18% seen once. The specimen was PBMCs. The chain links TRBV7-2 to TRBJ2-1; D is uncertain. This TCR was recovered from a human donor in good health (CMV status not recorded). Some clones in this sample may be carry-over from other donors' samples. CDR3 in amino acids: CASSLNGGSSYNEQFF. The CDR3 region has the DNA TGTGCCAGCAGCTTAAATGGCGGTAGCTCCTACAATGAGCAGTTCTTC.